This T cell receptor (beta chain) was sequenced during a study of blood T cell repertoires in COVID-19. V trimming: 7 bases; J trimming: 3 bases; junction bases outside the gene matches: 6. Per germline, CDR1 SQVTM and CDR2 ANQGSEA. This CDR3 has 13 amino acids. Followed longitudinally, the Seattle patients had been enrolled during active infection. Some clones are missing from TCRdb's copy, which holds only in-frame ones; the method was immunoSEQ multiplex PCR. The profile shows around 75,000 clones, about 85% of them singletons. This chain uses TRBV29-1 with TRBJ2-4; 7 bases align to TRBD2. This receptor was identified in a man aged 50 to 60 with COVID-19, enrolled during active disease. Sequencing was carried out using peripheral blood. The CDR3 DNA reads TGCAGCGGCCGACCGGGGGGCAAAAACATTCAGTACTTC. Translated: CSGRPGGKNIQYF.